This T cell receptor beta chain stems from a study of shared clonotypes between healthy human individuals. Points from the study as a whole: Exclusively blood specimens were collected; tissue repertoires likely differ.

Libraries were prepared by immunoSEQ multiplex PCR; TCRdb keeps only in-frame clonotypes and omits some of them. The sample carries 1 million to 1.2 million clones, approximately 80% recorded once. Of note for this clone: Its antigen is still unknown.

Trimming took 1 base from V and 6 from J, leaving 12 bases between them. Germline values: CDR1 LGHNA, CDR2 YSLEER. This CDR3 region has 14 residues. This TCR derives from a man between 18 and 35 years old in good health. Some clones in this sample may be carry-over from other donors' samples. What was sequenced was memory CD4+ T cells from PBMCs. Subset: CD45RA-negative fraction. The chain joins TRBV4-3 to TRBJ2-5; D remains ambiguous. For the CDR3, the DNA is TGCGCCAGCAGCCAAGTCGAAAGGGCGCAGACCCAGTACTTC. Translation: CASSQVERAQTQYF.